This T cell receptor beta chain was documented in a study of Graves' ophthalmopathy and Graves' hyperthyroidism. Study background: Peripheral blood was collected at initial diagnosis, before any treatment. Regarding the study as a whole: In blood appeared most of the expanded thyroid clonotypes whose frequency exceeded 0.001.

RNA transcripts provided the template for amplifying TCR beta CDR3 regions. HTBI primers served in a first-round RT-PCR, which a second-round multiplex PCR followed. TCRdb re-called the multiplex PCR reads with MiXCR, one entry per CDR3 protein. The sample consists of 300,000 to 350,000 distinct CDR3 sequences, under 20% of them appearing once. In donors with ophthalmopathy, activity was moderate-to-severe, with CAS ≥3, NOSPECS ≥4 and duration under 3 months. Orbital computed tomography, together with clinical symptoms, serum thyroxine, TRAb and thyroid ultrasound, was used for diagnosis. To note about this clonotype: Antigen: not known. A read error is likely, as this CDR3 ends without the conserved phenylalanine or tryptophan.

Input material: peripheral blood. This receptor was taken from an adult man with Graves' ophthalmopathy.

This chain's CDR3 is CASSHRPGQLSGGELFS. CDR3 DNA: TGTGCCAGCAGTCACCGGCCCGGACAGTTAAGCGGCGGGGAGCTGTTTTCT. The chain joins TRBV6-2 or TRBV6-3 to TRBJ2-2, with D maybe TRBD1 (6 bases). The germline V gene encodes CDR1 MNHEY and CDR2 SVGEGT. The CDR3 covers 17 residues. V lost 5 bases, J lost 7 bases, and 23 bases lay in between.